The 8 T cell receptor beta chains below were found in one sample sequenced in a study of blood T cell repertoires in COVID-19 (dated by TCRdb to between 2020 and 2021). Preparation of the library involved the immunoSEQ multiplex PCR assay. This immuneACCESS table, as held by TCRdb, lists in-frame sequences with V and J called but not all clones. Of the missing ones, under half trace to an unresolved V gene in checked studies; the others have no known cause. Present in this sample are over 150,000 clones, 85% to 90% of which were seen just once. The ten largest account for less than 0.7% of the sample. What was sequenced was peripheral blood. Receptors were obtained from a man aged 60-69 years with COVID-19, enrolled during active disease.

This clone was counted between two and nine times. The CDR3 reads CASSLRLATSSYEQYF. CDR3 sequence (DNA): TGTGCCAGCAGCCTCCGACTAGCGACAAGCTCCTACGAGCAGTACTTC. This chain links TRBV5-5 with TRBJ2-7; 8 bases are a match to TRBD2. The germline V gene encodes CDR1 SGHKS and CDR2 YYEKEE (reference sequence). V shed 4 bases and J 0 bases; nucleotides not matched to a gene: 9. The length of the CDR3 is 16 residues.

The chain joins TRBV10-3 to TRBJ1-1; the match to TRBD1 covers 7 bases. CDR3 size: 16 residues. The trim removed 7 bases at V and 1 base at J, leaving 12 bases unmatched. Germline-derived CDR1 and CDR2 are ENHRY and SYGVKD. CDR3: CAITTGLGRGNTEAFF. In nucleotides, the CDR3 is TGTGCCATCACGACAGGGCTCGGTCGGGGGAACACTGAAGCTTTCTTT.

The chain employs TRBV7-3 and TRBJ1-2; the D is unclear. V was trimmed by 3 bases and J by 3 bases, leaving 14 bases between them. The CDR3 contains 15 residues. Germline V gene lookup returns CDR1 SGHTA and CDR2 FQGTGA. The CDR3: CASSLGGLMDYGYTF. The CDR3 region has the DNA TGTGCCAGCAGCTTGGGCGGGCTTATGGACTATGGCTACACCTTC.

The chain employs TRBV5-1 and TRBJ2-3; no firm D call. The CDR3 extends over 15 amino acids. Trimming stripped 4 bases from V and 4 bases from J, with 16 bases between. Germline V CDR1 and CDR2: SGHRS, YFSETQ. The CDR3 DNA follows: TGCGCCAGCAGCGCTGATTTAGTTCGGGCAGATACGCAGTATTTT. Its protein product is CASSADLVRADTQYF.

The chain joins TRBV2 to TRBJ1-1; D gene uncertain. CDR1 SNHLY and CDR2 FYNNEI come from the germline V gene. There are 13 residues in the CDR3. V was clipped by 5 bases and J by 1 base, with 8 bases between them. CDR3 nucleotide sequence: TGTGCCAGCAGTCCAACAGAGAACACTGAAGCTTTCTTT. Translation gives CASSPTENTEAFF.

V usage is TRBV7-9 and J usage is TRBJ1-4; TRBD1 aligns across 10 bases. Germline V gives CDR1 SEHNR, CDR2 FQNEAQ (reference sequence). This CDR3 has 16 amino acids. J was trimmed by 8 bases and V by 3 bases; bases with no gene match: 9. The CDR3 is CASSFLRDRGEEKLFF. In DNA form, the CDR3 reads TGTGCCAGCAGCTTCCTCCGGGACAGGGGAGAAGAAAAACTGTTTTTT.

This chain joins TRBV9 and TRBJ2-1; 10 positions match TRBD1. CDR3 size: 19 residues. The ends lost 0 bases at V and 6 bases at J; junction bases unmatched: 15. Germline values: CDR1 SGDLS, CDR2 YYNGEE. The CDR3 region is CASSVAGGQGGFGSNEQFF. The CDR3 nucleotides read TGTGCCAGCAGCGTAGCGGGCGGACAGGGGGGGTTCGGAAGCAATGAGCAGTTCTTC.

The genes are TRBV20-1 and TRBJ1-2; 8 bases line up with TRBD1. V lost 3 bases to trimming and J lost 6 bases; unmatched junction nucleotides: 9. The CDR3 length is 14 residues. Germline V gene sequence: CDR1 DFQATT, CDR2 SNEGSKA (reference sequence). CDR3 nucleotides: TGCAGTGCTAGTACAGGGGGGGGCCTGGATGGCTACACCTTC. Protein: CSASTGGGLDGYTF.